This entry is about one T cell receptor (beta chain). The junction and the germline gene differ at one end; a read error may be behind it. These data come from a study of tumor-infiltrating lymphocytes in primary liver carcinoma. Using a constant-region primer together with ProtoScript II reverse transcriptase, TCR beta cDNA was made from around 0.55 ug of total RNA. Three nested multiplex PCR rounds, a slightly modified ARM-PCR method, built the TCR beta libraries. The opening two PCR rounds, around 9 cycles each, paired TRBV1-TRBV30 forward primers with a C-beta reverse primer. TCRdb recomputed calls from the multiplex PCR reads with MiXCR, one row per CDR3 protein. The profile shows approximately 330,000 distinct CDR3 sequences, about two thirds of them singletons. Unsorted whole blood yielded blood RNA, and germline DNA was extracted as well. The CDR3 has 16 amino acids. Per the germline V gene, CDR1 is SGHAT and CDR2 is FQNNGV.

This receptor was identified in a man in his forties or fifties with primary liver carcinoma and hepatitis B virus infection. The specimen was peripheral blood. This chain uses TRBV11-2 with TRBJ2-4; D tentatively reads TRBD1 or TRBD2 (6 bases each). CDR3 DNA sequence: TGTGCCAGCAGCTCCCCCCGGGGGCCCTCCAAAAACATTGAGTACTTC. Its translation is CASSSPRGPSKNIEYF.